This T cell receptor (beta chain) derives from a study of metastatic and nonmetastatic thyroid tumors. About the research overall: Repertoires were compared across blood and tumor or nodule tissue from malignant and benign thyroid patients. Regarding the study as a whole: Malignant tumors reportedly showed significantly higher TCR beta diversity than benign nodules in both blood and tumor.

Prior to thyroid surgery, none of the patients had received any treatment. In the original processing: The study's classifier, a distant-metastasis tool for papillary thyroid cancer, was built using CDR3 differences across clinicopathological groups. MiXCR re-clonotyped the PCR reads for TCRdb. The V and J calls follow TCRdb's processing rather than the paper's. The sample contains under 50,000 clones, approximately 20% of which appear only once. Details on this clone: The antigen remains unidentified.

This CDR3 region has 13 residues. Germline-derived CDR1 and CDR2 are GTSNPN and SVGIG (reference sequence). V lost 2 bases, J lost 9 bases, and 4 bases stayed unmatched. Material for sequencing was blood. The chain recombines TRBV30 with TRBJ2-1, with 10 bases matching TRBD2. The TCR comes from a male donor with papillary thyroid cancer or a benign thyroid nodule (not recorded which). Some clones in this sample may be carry-over from other donors' samples. The CDR3 loop reads CAWSLAGEGEQFF. The CDR3 DNA follows: TGTGCCTGGAGTCTAGCGGGAGAGGGTGAGCAGTTCTTC.